Below are 22 T cell receptor beta chains sequenced from a single sample in a study of blood T cell repertoires in COVID-19. Generated by immunoSEQ multiplex PCR, the TCRdb table keeps only in-frame clones and is missing some. The table lists fewer than 150,000 clones, around 85% of them singletons, with approximately 4.3% in the top ten. Sequenced sample: peripheral blood. These receptors were collected from a human donor in a cohort sampled during active COVID-19.

The V gene is TRBV5-4, the J gene TRBJ1-1, with 8 bases that match TRBD1. The CDR3 runs to 14 residues. CDR1 and CDR2 from the germline V gene are SGHNT and YYREEE (reference sequence). V was pared by 4 bases and J by 4 bases, with 6 bases of the junction left unmatched. The CDR3 coding sequence is TGTGCCAGCAGCCGTCAGGGGGCGCCCACTGAAGCTTTCTTT. Translation: CASSRQGAPTEAFF. Full variable domain (outside the CDR3, taken from reference TRBV5-4 and TRBJ1-1): ETGVTQSPTHLIKTRGQQVTLRCSSQSGHNTVSWYQQALGQGPQFIFQYYREEENGRGNFPPRFSGLQFPNYSSELNVNALELDDSALYLCASSRQGAPTEAFFGQGTRLTVV.

This rearrangement joins TRBV12-3 or TRBV12-4 to TRBJ1-1; no clear D gene. The ends were cut back, 3 bases at V and 4 bases at J, with 9 bases in the middle. This CDR3 is 13 amino acids long. The CDR3 here is CASSFTVGTEAFF. DNA for the CDR3: TGTGCCAGCAGTTTTACAGTTGGCACTGAAGCTTTCTTT.

The chain uses TRBV6-6 and TRBJ2-5; possible D gene TRBD2, 6 bases. V was trimmed by 5 bases and J by 5 bases, leaving 18 bases between them. Germline values: CDR1 MNHNY, CDR2 SVGAGI (reference sequence). The CDR3 totals 15 residues. The CDR3 here is CASSLAAGGTETQYF. CDR3 sequence (DNA): TGTGCCAGCAGTCTCGCCGCGGGCGGGACGGAGACCCAGTACTTC.

The rearrangement uses TRBV11-2 and TRBJ2-3, with TRBD1 matching over 7 bases. CDR1 and CDR2 from the germline V gene are SGHAT and FQNNGV. The CDR3 has 14 amino acids. V trimming: 0 bases; J trimming: 6 bases; junction bases outside the gene matches: 3. The CDR3 spells CASSLEGGADTQYF. The CDR3 DNA follows: TGTGCCAGCAGCTTAGAAGGGGGCGCGGATACGCAGTATTTT.

The chain recombines TRBV2 with TRBJ2-7, with TRBD1 matching 9 bases. The germline V gene has CDR1 SNHLY and CDR2 FYNNEI. Losses at the gene ends were 7 bases for V and 1 base for J; bases not matched to a gene: 11. This CDR3 is 16 amino acids long. CDR3 sequence: CASNQQGQGTSYEQYV. CDR3 in DNA: TGTGCCAGCAACCAACAAGGACAGGGGACATCCTACGAGCAGTACGTC.

CDR3 sequence reads: CATSGRESYNEQFF. The CDR3 nucleotides are TGTGCCACCAGTGGGCGGGAGTCGTACAATGAGCAGTTCTTC. The V and J genes are TRBV24-1 and TRBJ2-1, with TRBD2 matching over 7 bases. This CDR3 has 14 amino acids. V lost 5 bases to trimming and J lost 4 bases; unmatched junction nucleotides: 4. Germline V gene data show CDR1 as KGHDR and CDR2 as SFDVKD.

The chain carries TRBV13 and TRBJ1-3; no clear D gene. Germline values: CDR1 PRHDT, CDR2 FYEKMQ (reference sequence). This CDR3 is 13 amino acids long. The germline V and J ends were trimmed by 5 bases and 1 base, with 6 bases remaining between them. This chain's CDR3 is CASSPPSGNTIYF. For the CDR3, the DNA is TGTGCCAGCAGCCCTCCTTCTGGAAACACCATATATTTT.

This clone was found once. The V gene is TRBV4-3, the J gene TRBJ2-1; 9 positions agree with TRBD2. Germline CDR1 and CDR2: LGHNA and YSLEER. The CDR3 contains 16 residues. V dropped 4 bases and J dropped 7; count of bases not matched to a gene: 11. CDR3 region: CASSPRSGGPNNEQFF. The DNA of the CDR3 is TGCGCCAGCAGCCCTCGTAGCGGGGGCCCCAATAATGAGCAGTTCTTC.

A note on this clone: Additional DNA sequences in this sample encode the identical CDR3. The chain couples TRBV5-1 to TRBJ2-1; 8 bases agree with TRBD2. V dropped 1 base and J dropped 1; count of bases not matched to a gene: 1. Germline assignment: CDR1 SGHRS and CDR2 YFSETQ. The CDR3 runs 15 residues. CDR3 in amino acids: CASSLTSGSYNEQFF. Written as DNA, the CDR3 is TGCGCCAGCAGCTTGACTAGCGGATCCTACAATGAGCAGTTCTTC.

The rearrangement links TRBV19 to TRBJ1-6, with a weak D call TRBD1 (5 bases). The germline V gene encodes CDR1 LNHDA and CDR2 SQIVND (reference sequence). The V and J ends lost 4 bases and 9 bases respectively, with 19 bases between them. This CDR3 contains 16 residues. CDR3 amino acids: CASSKKTGWVISPLHF. DNA for the CDR3: TGTGCCAGTAGTAAAAAAACAGGTTGGGTTATTTCACCCCTCCACTTT.

The rearrangement links TRBV9 to TRBJ1-2; D perhaps matches TRBD1 (6 bases). The CDR3 covers 13 residues. The germline CDR1 and CDR2 sequences are SGDLS and YYNGEE. The V and J ends lost 4 bases and 10 bases respectively, with 17 bases between them. The CDR3 spells CASSTGTYGDYTF. The CDR3 DNA sequence: TGTGCCAGCAGCACCGGGACATATGGGGACTACACCTTC.

This chain links TRBV28 with TRBJ1-5, with 10 bases lining up with TRBD1. CDR1 and CDR2 from the germline V gene are MDHEN and SYDVKM. CDR3 length: 14 residues. The V segment lost 6 bases and the J segment 7 bases; nucleotides outside the gene matches: 6. The CDR3 DNA is TGTGCCAGCAGACCGACAGGGGGCAGCCAGCCCCAGCATTTT. Translating gives CASRPTGGSQPQHF.

The chain recombines TRBV7-3 with TRBJ2-5; weak D call: TRBD1 (5 bases). The CDR3 consists of 15 residues. Germline loops: CDR1 SGHTA, CDR2 FQGTGA. V lost 2 bases, J lost 5 bases, and 15 bases lay in between. CDR3 in amino acids: CASSLGGRAGETQYF. The CDR3 DNA reads TGTGCCAGCAGCTTAGGTGGTCGGGCAGGGGAGACCCAGTACTTC.

The CDR3 region is CASSKHRGSYEQYV. The CDR3 DNA is TGCGCCAGCAGTAAACACAGGGGTTCCTACGAGCAGTACGTC. The V gene is TRBV5-1, the J gene TRBJ2-7, with 7 bases lining up with TRBD1. After removal of 5 bases from V and 1 base from J, the junction contained 6 bases not matched to a gene. The CDR3 has 14 amino acids. Germline V gene data show CDR1 as SGHRS and CDR2 as YFSETQ.

This clone was found a few times. The chain recombines TRBV6-5 with TRBJ2-7; TRBD2 is a possible D gene (5 bases). Germline V gene sequence: CDR1 MNHEY, CDR2 SVGAGI. Trimming took 5 bases from V and 6 from J, leaving 14 bases between them. The CDR3 loop spans 13 amino acids. Here the CDR3 DNA reads TGTGCCAGCAGTCTGACGACTATAACCGAGCAGTACTTC. Encoded protein: CASSLTTITEQYF.

The V call is TRBV11-2, the J call TRBJ1-6; D might be TRBD1 (5 bases). V gave up 2 bases and J gave up 8 bases, with 16 bases separating them. The germline CDR1 and CDR2 sequences are SGHAT and FQNNGV. The CDR3 loop spans 16 amino acids. The CDR3 DNA is TGTGCCAGCAGCTTAAGGAGCCAGGGTTGGGATTCACCCCTCCACTTT. Amino acids: CASSLRSQGWDSPLHF.

The V gene is TRBV28, the J gene TRBJ1-2; no clear D. The V end was cut by 8 bases, the J end by 3 bases, with 16 bases between. CDR1 and CDR2 (germline): MDHEN, SYDVKM. The CDR3 has 14 residues. CDR3 amino acids: CASGPGGPHYGYTF. DNA for the CDR3: TGTGCCAGCGGCCCGGGAGGGCCCCACTATGGCTACACCTTC.

The CDR3 here is CASSRGGEDTEAFF. CDR3 sequence (DNA): TGTGCCAGCAGCCGGGGAGGGGAGGACACTGAAGCTTTCTTT. The chain recombines TRBV7-2 with TRBJ1-1; D might be TRBD1 (5 bases). The V end lost 5 bases, the J end lost 3 bases, and 13 bases lay between the germline ends. Germline V gene sequence: CDR1 SGHTA, CDR2 FQGNSA. The CDR3 is 14 amino acids. Combining the CDR3 with reference TRBV7-2 and TRBJ1-1 gives the whole variable domain GAGVSQSPSNKVTEKGKDVELRCDPISGHTALYWYRQSLGQGLEFLIYFQGNSAPDKSGLPSDRFSAERTGGSVSTLTIQRTQQEDSAVYLCASSRGGEDTEAFFGQGTRLTVV.

The chain recombines TRBV6-1 with TRBJ2-3, with 7 bases identical to TRBD2. The CDR3 contains 14 residues. CDR1 and CDR2 (germline): MNHNS, SASEGT. V dropped 3 bases and J dropped 1; count of bases not matched to a gene: 1. For the CDR3, the DNA is TGTGCCAGCAGTGATCTAGCGGGCACAGATACGCAGTATTTT. This gives the protein CASSDLAGTDTQYF.

V gene TRBV9 combines with J gene TRBJ2-3; possible D gene TRBD2, 5 bases. The germline CDR1 and CDR2 sequences are SGDLS and YYNGEE. The CDR3 runs 13 residues. Trimming took 1 base from V and 7 from J, leaving 10 bases between them. The CDR3 region is CASSVPGLNTQYF. CDR3 DNA sequence: TGTGCCAGCAGCGTACCCGGACTTAATACGCAGTATTTT.

CDR3 amino acids: CASSSPGGENTGELFF. CDR3 DNA sequence: TGCGCCAGCAGCTCCCCGGGGGGGGAGAACACCGGGGAGCTGTTTTTT. J is TRBJ2-2 and V is TRBV5-1; TRBD2 aligns across 8 bases. After removal of 3 bases from V and 1 base from J, the junction contained 5 bases not matched to a gene. Germline CDR1 and CDR2: SGHRS and YFSETQ. CDR3 length: 16 amino acids.

The rearrangement joins TRBV5-4 to TRBJ2-7; 7 bases are shared with TRBD1. Germline-derived CDR1 and CDR2 are SGHNT and YYREEE (reference sequence). The CDR3 has 13 amino acids. V was pared by 6 bases and J by 3 bases, with 6 bases of the junction left unmatched. The CDR3 bases are TGTGCCAGCAAGATTCGGGACAGCTACGAGCAGTACTTC. This sequence encodes CASKIRDSYEQYF. Based on the CDR3 plus reference TRBV5-4 and TRBJ2-7, the full variable domain is ETGVTQSPTHLIKTRGQQVTLRCSSQSGHNTVSWYQQALGQGPQFIFQYYREEENGRGNFPPRFSGLQFPNYSSELNVNALELDDSALYLCASKIRDSYEQYFGPGTRLTVT.